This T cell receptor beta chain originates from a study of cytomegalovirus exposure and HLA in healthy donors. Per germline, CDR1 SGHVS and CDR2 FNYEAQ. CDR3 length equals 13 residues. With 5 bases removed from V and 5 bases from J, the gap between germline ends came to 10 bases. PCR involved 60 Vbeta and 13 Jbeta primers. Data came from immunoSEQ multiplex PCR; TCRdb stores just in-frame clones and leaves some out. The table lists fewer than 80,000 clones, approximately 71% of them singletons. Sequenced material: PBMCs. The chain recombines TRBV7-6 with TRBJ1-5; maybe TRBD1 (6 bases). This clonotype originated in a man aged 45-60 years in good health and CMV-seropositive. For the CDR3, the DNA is TGTGCCAGCAGCCTGGGACAATATCAGCCCCAGCATTTT. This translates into CASSLGQYQPQHF.